Listed below are T cell receptor beta chains from one sample, sequenced in a study of neoadjuvant anti-PD-1 for oral cavity cancer. The data were produced by immunoSEQ multiplex PCR, yet TCRdb's version contains in-frame clones alone and is incomplete. The table lists about 7,600 clones, 45% to 55% of them singletons. Sample: tumor tissue, taken before nivolumab (anti-PD-1) treatment. The receptors were sampled from a person aged 35 to 85 with oral cavity squamous cell carcinoma. Each CDR3 is given with its conserved first and last residue. A D gene is named only where the DNA matches it firmly. Clone size is given for some rows only: seen once, a few or many times, or a class if the clone is expanded.

j_call,d_call,v_call,clone_size,cdr3_nt,cdr3_aa
TRBJ2-3,-,TRBV5-4,-,TGTGCCAGCAGCTTGGAGACAGATACGCAGTATTTT,CASSLETDTQYF
TRBJ2-3,-,TRBV6-6,once,TGTGCCAGCTGTAGGGGTGGGACAGATACGCAGTATTTT,CASCRGGTDTQYF
TRBJ2-1,-,TRBV5-4,-,TGTGCCAGCACCCCGCGTACGGCAGCCTACAATGAGCAGTTCTTC,CASTPRTAAYNEQFF
TRBJ1-5,-,TRBV7-2,few,TGTGCCAGCAGCTTTGGTATATATCAGCCCCAGCATTTT,CASSFGIYQPQHF
TRBJ2-1,TRBD2,TRBV7-9,-,TGTGCCAGCAGCCCGACCAATGGGACTACGAACAATGAGCAGTTCTTC,CASSPTNGTTNNEQFF
TRBJ1-4,TRBD1,TRBV9,-,TGTGCCAGCAGCGTGACAGGAGGGGGCACTAATGAAAAACTGTTTTTT,CASSVTGGGTNEKLFF
TRBJ1-2,TRBD1,TRBV6-6,-,TGTGCCAGCAGTTACTCGGGACAGGCCCCCTATGGCTACACCTTC,CASSYSGQAPYGYTF
TRBJ1-1,TRBD1,TRBV6-5,-,TGTGCCAGCAGGGGACAGGGTTGGGGGAACACTGAAGCTTTCTTT,CASRGQGWGNTEAFF
TRBJ2-7,-,TRBV6-5,few,TGTGCCAGCAGTACCATGGGGGCGAGTATTGCCGAGCAGTACTTC,CASSTMGASIAEQYF
TRBJ1-1,-,TRBV27,few,TGTGCCAGCAGTTTAATGTCAGTCACTGAAGCTTTCTTT,CASSLMSVTEAFF
TRBJ2-7,TRBD2,TRBV7-9,medium-sized,TGTGCCAGCAGCCACCGGGACTATACTTACGAGCAGTACTTC,CASSHRDYTYEQYF
TRBJ2-3,TRBD1,TRBV6-5,few,TGTGCCAGCAGCCGACAGGGGGCTGAAGATACGCAGTATTTT,CASSRQGAEDTQYF
TRBJ1-1,TRBD1,TRBV4-2,once,TGTGCCAGCACCCCGGGACAGGGGGCGATATCTGAAGCTTTCTTT,CASTPGQGAISEAFF
TRBJ2-1,TRBD2,TRBV4-1,-,TGCGCCAGCAGCTTAGGGAGGGATGAGCAGTTCTTC,CASSLGRDEQFF
TRBJ2-2,-,TRBV6-5,-,TGTGCCAGCGGGGGGCGGCGGAACACCGGGGAGCTGTTTTTT,CASGGRRNTGELFF
TRBJ2-3,-,TRBV30,once,TGTGCCTTGGCGGGAGGCAGGGGGACAGATACGCAGTATTTT,CALAGGRGTDTQYF
TRBJ2-1,-,TRBV5-1,-,TGCGCCAGCAGCTTGGGGCAGATTGTCAATGAGCAGTTCTTC,CASSLGQIVNEQFF
TRBJ1-1,-,TRBV5-4,-,TGTGCCAGCAGCTTGGATGCGGGAGTTGGAACTGAAGCTTTCTTT,CASSLDAGVGTEAFF
TRBJ2-2,-,TRBV6-5,few,TGTGCCAGCAGTGCGCCGAACACCGGGGAGCTGTTTTTT,CASSAPNTGELFF
TRBJ2-7,-,TRBV4-1,-,TGCGCCAGCAGCCAAGGACTCTCTGATGACGAGCAGTACTTC,CASSQGLSDDEQYF
TRBJ1-2,-,TRBV9,-,TGTGCCAGCAGCTCCCAGATATCGACCTATGGCTACACCTTC,CASSSQISTYGYTF
TRBJ2-7,-,TRBV6-1,few,TGTGCCAGCAGTGAACTGTGGGGAACATACGAGCAGTACTTC,CASSELWGTYEQYF
TRBJ2-5,-,TRBV7-2,-,TGTGCCAGCAGCCCCCCGACTGCGAAAGAGACCCAGTACTTC,CASSPPTAKETQYF
TRBJ2-3,TRBD2,TRBV6-1,-,TGTGCCAGCAGTGAAACTAGCGGGGGGAGCACAGATACGCAGTATTTT,CASSETSGGSTDTQYF
TRBJ2-1,-,TRBV19,few,TGTGCCAGTAGTATTGGGGGCGGGAACTACAATGAGCAGTTCTTC,CASSIGGGNYNEQFF
TRBJ2-7,-,TRBV2,-,TGTGCCAGCGTGCGCCGGGACTCCGTTTACGAGCAGTACTTC,CASVRRDSVYEQYF
TRBJ1-5,TRBD1,TRBV5-1,-,TGCGCCAGCAGTCCTGAGGGGGCGATAAATCAGCCCCAGCATTTT,CASSPEGAINQPQHF
TRBJ1-1,-,TRBV7-2,few,TGTGCCAGCAGCTTAGCGGACACCTTGAACACTGAAGCTTTCTTT,CASSLADTLNTEAFF
TRBJ2-7,-,TRBV11-2,-,TGTGCCACCGAGGGCGCTACCTACGAGCAGTACTTC,CATEGATYEQYF
TRBJ1-4,-,TRBV7-2,-,TGTGCCAGCAGCTTCCCCTCAACAACTAATGAAAAACTGTTTTTT,CASSFPSTTNEKLFF
TRBJ2-2,TRBD2,TRBV10-2,few,TGCGCCAGCAGTGAGTCTTTGAGGGGACTAGCGGGAGCCGGGGAGCTGTTTTTT,CASSESLRGLAGAGELFF
TRBJ1-5,-,TRBV6-5,-,TGTGCCACTTCCTGGGCCGCAAGCAATCAGCCCCAGCATTTT,CATSWAASNQPQHF
TRBJ2-1,-,TRBV7-6,few,TGTGCCAGCAGCTTATCAGGCCGCAATGAGCAGTTCTTC,CASSLSGRNEQFF
TRBJ2-3,-,TRBV6-4,-,TGTGCCAGCAGTGACTCTGACACAGATACGCAGTATTTT,CASSDSDTDTQYF
TRBJ1-1,-,TRBV5-5,-,TGTGCCAGCAGCTTGACGTTTGAACCGGGAGCTAGAAACACTGAAGCTTTCTTT,CASSLTFEPGARNTEAFF
TRBJ2-1,-,TRBV10-3,-,TGTGCCACCGCGTCCTCCTACAATGAGCAGTTCTTC,CATASSYNEQFF
TRBJ2-7,TRBD2,TRBV5-1,few,TGCGCCAGCAATCCGGGACTAGCGGGACTTTACGAGCAGTACTTC,CASNPGLAGLYEQYF
TRBJ1-5,-,TRBV9,once,TGTGCCAGCAGCGTAGGGCAGGATAGCAATCAGCCCCAGCATTTT,CASSVGQDSNQPQHF
TRBJ1-1,-,TRBV11-2,-,TGTGCCAGCAGCTCACAGGTTTCGACTCCCGAAGCTTTCTTT,CASSSQVSTPEAFF
TRBJ2-1,-,TRBV29-1,once,TGCAGCGTTGAAAGCCCCGAGCGCCTCTCCTACAATGAGCAGTTCTTC,CSVESPERLSYNEQFF
TRBJ2-7,TRBD2,TRBV10-3,-,TGTGCCATCAGTGAGTCGGTTGGGGCGGGAGGGCTCTACGAGCAGTACTTC,CAISESVGAGGLYEQYF
TRBJ1-2,-,TRBV28,medium-sized,TGTGCCAGCAGTCCTCGGAGGAACTATGGCTACACCTTC,CASSPRRNYGYTF
TRBJ1-1,-,TRBV19,-,TGTGCCACTAAGGGGGGATTCACTGAAGCTTTCTTT,CATKGGFTEAFF
TRBJ1-2,-,TRBV29-1,few,TGCAGCGTTGACCTACAGGGTGGCTATGGCTACACCTTC,CSVDLQGGYGYTF
TRBJ1-4,-,TRBV5-1,-,TGCGCCAGCCGGAGGGGGGATGAAAAACTGTTTTTT,CASRRGDEKLFF
TRBJ2-1,-,TRBV6-4,-,TGTGCCAGCAGTTCTACCCCTTACAATGAGCAGTTCTTC,CASSSTPYNEQFF
TRBJ2-5,TRBD1,TRBV25-1,-,TGTGCCAGCAGTGCCGGACTTGGGACAGGGGAAGAGACCCAGTACTTC,CASSAGLGTGEETQYF
TRBJ2-3,TRBD1,TRBV18,once,TGTGCCAGCTCACCGACAGGGGGCACAGATACGCAGTATTTT,CASSPTGGTDTQYF
TRBJ2-3,-,TRBV19,-,TGTGCCAGTAGTATAGGTGAGACGTCGACAGATACGCAGTATTTT,CASSIGETSTDTQYF
TRBJ2-1,TRBD1,TRBV6-1,few,TGTGCCAGCAGTTTGACAGGGAAGTATGAGCAGTTCTTC,CASSLTGKYEQFF
TRBJ1-5,TRBD1,TRBV28,-,TGTGCCAGCAGTTTAGACAGGGGATATAGCAATCAGCCCCAGCATTTT,CASSLDRGYSNQPQHF
TRBJ1-1,-,TRBV29-1,medium-sized,TGCAGCGCCGTGGACTGGGGCACTGAAGCTTTCTTT,CSAVDWGTEAFF
TRBJ2-1,-,TRBV20-1,few,TGCGCCGGCGGGTCAGGGGATGAGCAGTTCTTC,CAGGSGDEQFF
TRBJ2-7,TRBD1,TRBV30,-,TGTGCCTGGAGTAGGACAGGGGGAGGCGAGCAGTACTTC,CAWSRTGGGEQYF
TRBJ1-3,-,TRBV18,-,TGTGCCAGCTCAGCACAGGGAAACACCATATATTTT,CASSAQGNTIYF
TRBJ2-2,-,TRBV28,-,TGTGCCAGCAGTTTATGGGCAGGGGCTGGGTATGACACCGGGGAGCTGTTTTTT,CASSLWAGAGYDTGELFF
TRBJ2-6,TRBD2,TRBV4-2,-,TGTGCCAGCAGCCAAGATATGGCGGGAGGGGTGAGCTCTGGGGCCAACGTCCTGACTTTC,CASSQDMAGGVSSGANVLTF